These 8 T cell receptor beta chains were sequenced from one sample in a study of blood T cell repertoires in COVID-19. Profiling relied on immunoSEQ multiplex PCR, and the TCRdb table lists in-frame clones only, not all of them. The sample contains around 300,000 clones, 75% to 90% of which appear only once. The sample comprised PBMCs or T cells enriched from blood (not recorded which). The source is a man between 25 and 39 years old who had recovered from COVID-19.

This chain uses TRBV11-2 with TRBJ2-7; possibly TRBD1 for D (5 bases). Per germline, CDR1 SGHAT and CDR2 FQNNGV. V gave up 0 bases and J gave up 0 bases, with 12 bases separating them. The CDR3 is made up of 16 amino acids. CDR3 bases: TGTGCCAGCAGCTTAGATTCAGGGATACCCTCCTACGAGCAGTACTTC. Translation gives CASSLDSGIPSYEQYF.

The rearrangement uses TRBV6-6 and TRBJ2-7; TRBD1 aligns across 10 bases. CDR1 is MNHNY and CDR2 is SVGAGI in the germline V gene (reference sequence). There are 14 residues in the CDR3. The V and J ends lost 5 bases and 2 bases, in that order; junction bases with no gene match: 3. The CDR3 spells CASSGQGGPYEQYF. CDR3 coding DNA: TGTGCCAGCAGTGGACAGGGGGGTCCCTACGAGCAGTACTTC.

This chain connects TRBV14 to TRBJ1-4, with D unresolved. Germline V lookup: CDR1 SGHDN, CDR2 FVKESK. The CDR3 sequence is 12 residues long. V shed 0 bases and J shed 8 bases, with 4 bases lying between them. CDR3 amino acids: CASSQEAEKLFF. CDR3 coding DNA: TGTGCCAGCAGCCAAGAAGCGGAAAAACTGTTTTTT. The full variable domain, in which reference TRBV14 and TRBJ1-4 provide the parts outside the CDR3, is EAGVTQFPSHSVIEKGQTVTLRCDPISGHDNLYWYRRVMGKEIKFLLHFVKESKQDESGMPNNRFLAERTGGTYSTLKVQPAELEDSGVYFCASSQEAEKLFFGSGTQLSVL.

This clone was seen once. V usage is TRBV11-2 and J usage is TRBJ1-4, with 7 bases fitting TRBD1. The V gene end was trimmed by 5 bases and the J gene end by 8 bases; junction bases not matched to a gene: 14. This CDR3 is built from 16 residues. CDR1 and CDR2 from the germline V gene are SGHAT and FQNNGV. CDR3 DNA sequence: TGTGCCAGCAGCCCCAAGCCGGGACAGAGGGTCGAAAAACTGTTTTTT. Translation: CASSPKPGQRVEKLFF.

This chain connects TRBV29-1 to TRBJ2-2, with TRBD1 matching over 9 bases. Losses at the gene ends were 7 bases for V and 5 bases for J; bases not matched to a gene: 8. The CDR3 sequence is 14 residues long. The germline V gene encodes CDR1 SQVTM and CDR2 ANQGSEA. The CDR3 is CSAQRTGVTGELFF. Here the CDR3 DNA reads TGCAGCGCTCAGCGGACAGGGGTAACCGGGGAGCTGTTTTTT.

The J gene is TRBJ1-1, the V gene TRBV5-6; tentative D call: TRBD1 (5 bases). The V end was cut by 4 bases, the J end by 0 bases, with 16 bases between. CDR1 and CDR2 from the germline V gene are SGHDT and YYEEEE. This CDR3 region has 16 residues. The CDR3, as DNA: TGTGCCAGCAGCCCCGGGGGGGGAGTTATGAACACTGAAGCTTTCTTT. This codes for CASSPGGGVMNTEAFF.

The chain couples TRBV28 to TRBJ2-7; 7 bases are a match to TRBD1. The CDR3 has 15 amino acids. Losses at the gene ends were 5 bases for V and 1 base for J; bases not matched to a gene: 8. Germline V gene lookup returns CDR1 MDHEN and CDR2 SYDVKM. The CDR3, as DNA: TGTGCCAGCAGTCCCGGGACAGCCTTTTCCTACGAGCAGTACTTC. Protein product: CASSPGTAFSYEQYF.

V gene TRBV18 combines with J gene TRBJ1-4; D uncertain. Germline V gives CDR1 KGHSH, CDR2 LQKENI. The CDR3 extends over 17 amino acids. Trimming shortened V by 0 bases and J by 4 bases, and 15 bases separated the two germline ends. As DNA, the CDR3 is TGTGCCAGCTCACCACCGCTAGGTCCTCAAAGTAATGAAAAACTGTTTTTT. This gives the protein CASSPPLGPQSNEKLFF.